A selection of T cell receptor beta chains follows, all from one sample in a study of T-cell memory formation after mild COVID-19. TCRdb itself ran the 5' RACE reads through MiXCR, one entry per CDR3 protein. This sample has 65,000 to 100,000 distinct CDR3 sequences, with roughly 13% found just once. Sequenced: PBMCs or a T cell subset sorted from them (not recorded which). Receptors were obtained from a man aged 18 to 29 who had mild COVID-19 (a few samples of this study predate the infection). Cell type and time point are not known. The CDR3 runs from the conserved cysteine through the conserved F or W. A D gene is named only where the DNA matches it firmly. Clone size, where shown, is once, few, many, or a class for clones that have expanded.

>TRBJ2-3|TRBD2|TRBV4-3|few
TGCGCCAGCAGCCAAGAGCGGGGGGTATGGGATACGCAGTATTTT
CASSQERGVWDTQYF
>TRBJ1-4|.|TRBV27|.
TGTGCCAGCAGTTTGGTGGGAGCTAATGAAAAACTGTTTTTT
CASSLVGANEKLFF
>TRBJ2-7|.|TRBV5-1|.
TGCGCCAGCAGTGAGTCCTCGAGCTCCTACGAGCAGTACTTC
CASSESSSSYEQYF
>TRBJ2-1|.|TRBV10-3|.
TGTGCCATCAGTGAGTCGTCGGGGGCCTCCTACAATGAGCAGTTCTTC
CAISESSGASYNEQFF
>TRBJ2-1|.|TRBV7-8|few
TGTGCCAGCAGCTTAAGCGATAGCTCCTACAATGAGCAGTTCTTC
CASSLSDSSYNEQFF
>TRBJ1-1|.|TRBV5-6|few
TGTGCCAGCAGCTTGACGCCCGACATTCGACCCAGGGGTTGGTACACTGAAGCTTTCTTT
CASSLTPDIRPRGWYTEAFF
>TRBJ1-1|.|TRBV6-5|few
TGTGCCAGCAGTTATGGTAGCAACACTGAAGCTTTCTTT
CASSYGSNTEAFF
>TRBJ2-2|.|TRBV4-3|.
TGCGCCAGCAGCCAAGTGCTCCCTCCGAACACCGGGGAGCTGTTTTTT
CASSQVLPPNTGELFF
>TRBJ1-2|.|TRBV27|few
TGTGCCAGCAGTAAAGCAGGGACGCCGGCTAACTATGGCTACACCTTC
CASSKAGTPANYGYTF
>TRBJ1-2|TRBD1|TRBV6-5|.
TGTGCCAGCAGTCCCGGACAGGGCGGAAAAGGCTACACCTTC
CASSPGQGGKGYTF
>TRBJ2-7|.|TRBV25-1|.
TGTGCCTGCTACGGAGACGATCAGTACTTC
CACYGDDQYF
>TRBJ1-1|TRBD1|TRBV7-9|few
TGTGCCAGCAGCCCACAGGGGCGGGATGAAGCTTTCTTT
CASSPQGRDEAFF
>TRBJ2-1|.|TRBV2|few
TGTGCCAGCAGTGGACCCGGCCACTATGAGCAGTTCTTC
CASSGPGHYEQFF
>TRBJ1-1|.|TRBV29-1|many
TGCAGCGTTCCCTTTGACACTGAAGCTTTCTTT
CSVPFDTEAFF
>TRBJ2-1|.|TRBV24-1|few
TGTGCCACCAGTGAGGCCAGGGGTTCGGGGGAGCAGTTCTTC
CATSEARGSGEQFF
>TRBJ2-1|.|TRBV10-2|.
TGCGCCAGCAGCCTTCCGGTAGGTCGGAATGAGCAGTTCTTC
CASSLPVGRNEQFF
>TRBJ2-7|TRBD2|TRBV27|.
TGTGCCAGCGGTCGCGGGGCGGGAGGATACGAGCAGTACTTC
CASGRGAGGYEQYF
>TRBJ2-5|TRBD1|TRBV28|few
TGTGCCAGCGCCAATACCGGGACAGACCAAGAGACCCAGTACTTC
CASANTGTDQETQYF
>TRBJ2-1|TRBD1|TRBV6-2/TRBV6-3|.
TGTGCCAGCAGTTGGACAGGGATAGGGATGGATGAGCAGTTCTTC
CASSWTGIGMDEQFF
>TRBJ2-2|.|TRBV7-2|few
TGTGCCAGCAGCGAAGGAAACTCCGGGGAGCTGTTTTTT
CASSEGNSGELFF
>TRBJ1-3|TRBD1|TRBV18|.
TGTGCCAGCTCACCCGAGGACAGGGAAACCGGAAACACCATATATTTT
CASSPEDRETGNTIYF
>TRBJ2-7|.|TRBV9|.
TGTGCCAGCAGCGCCTTAGCGGATTACTCCTACGAGCAGTACTTC
CASSALADYSYEQYF
>TRBJ2-5|.|TRBV7-2|.
TGTGCCAGCACTCCTATTGGCCATCAAGAGACCCAGTACTTC
CASTPIGHQETQYF
>TRBJ2-3|.|TRBV24-1|few
TGTGCCACCAGTGGTGACGCAGAGGTAGATACGCAGTATTTT
CATSGDAEVDTQYF
>TRBJ2-3|.|TRBV12-3/TRBV12-4|.
TGTGCCAGCAGCCGGGAAACTGGCACAGATACGCAGTATTTT
CASSRETGTDTQYF
>TRBJ2-7|.|TRBV20-1|few
TGCAGTGCCTCCCGGTGGGGCCTCGGGTACGAGCAGTACTTC
CSASRWGLGYEQYF
>TRBJ2-7|.|TRBV5-1|.
TGCGCCAGCAGCGCGGCCGTCGGGGTTGGGGAGCAGTACTTC
CASSAAVGVGEQYF
>TRBJ1-4|.|TRBV4-2|.
TGTGCCAGCAGCCCTGGCGGGGAAAAACTGTTTTTT
CASSPGGEKLFF
>TRBJ1-4|.|TRBV4-3|.
TGCGCCAGCAGCCGGGGGGCGGCTAATGAAAAACTGTTTTTT
CASSRGAANEKLFF
>TRBJ2-6|TRBD1|TRBV27|.
TGTGCCAGCAGTCACATGGACAGGGTTGGGGCCAACGTCCTGACTTTC
CASSHMDRVGANVLTF
>TRBJ2-5|.|TRBV28|few
TGTGCCAGCAGCCCACAGGGACAAGAGACCCAGTACTTC
CASSPQGQETQYF
>TRBJ2-5|.|TRBV12-3/TRBV12-4|many
TGTGCCAGCAGTTTTACAAGAACGGGGACCCAGTACTTC
CASSFTRTGTQYF
>TRBJ1-2|.|TRBV6-5|.
TGTGCCAGCACCTCGAGCAGGAACTATGGCTACACCTTC
CASTSSRNYGYTF
>TRBJ2-3|.|TRBV6-2/TRBV6-3|.
TGTGCCAGCAGTTTAACAGGGACAGATACGCAGTATTTT
CASSLTGTDTQYF
>TRBJ2-1|TRBD1|TRBV12-3/TRBV12-4|few
TGTGCCAGCAGTTTGCAGGACAGGTCAACCTACAATGAGCAGTTCTTC
CASSLQDRSTYNEQFF
>TRBJ2-3|.|TRBV7-6|many
TGTGCCAGCGCTTCAATGAGGGGGAGCACAGATACGCAGTATTTT
CASASMRGSTDTQYF
>TRBJ1-1|.|TRBV7-9|few
TGTGCCAGCAGCCGGACGCAAGGAGCTTTCTTT
CASSRTQGAFF